This TCR beta chain was profiled in a study of metastatic and nonmetastatic thyroid tumors. Study context: Repertoires of blood and of tissue (tumor or nodule) from malignant and benign thyroid patients were compared.

There are 14 residues in the CDR3. CDR1 and CDR2 from the germline V gene are MGHDK and SYGVNS. A few counts support this clone. Its matching antigen is unknown. The junction shows a germline mismatch at one end, possibly a read error. Overall study findings and caveats: Benign nodules were reported to have significantly lower TCR beta diversity than malignant thyroid tumors, in blood and tumor.

Original analysis: The study's classifier, a distant-metastasis tool for papillary thyroid cancer, was built using CDR3 differences across clinicopathological groups. TCRdb ran MiXCR on the PCR reads. TCRdb's processing, not the study's, gives the V and J calls here. This sample has about 16,000 clones; approximately 20% occur once, and the top ten carry around 7.5%. Not a single patient had been given any form of treatment at any point before undergoing thyroid surgery. The source of this sequence is a female donor with papillary thyroid cancer or a benign thyroid nodule (not recorded which). Some clones in this sample may be carry-over from other donors' samples. Sequencing input: adjacent normal tissue. This sequence joins TRBV25-1 and TRBJ2-1; D is undetermined. CDR3 sequence: CASRRSPPYNEQLF. The CDR3 DNA reads as TGTGCCAGCAGACGATCCCCTCCATACAATGAGCAGCTCTTC.